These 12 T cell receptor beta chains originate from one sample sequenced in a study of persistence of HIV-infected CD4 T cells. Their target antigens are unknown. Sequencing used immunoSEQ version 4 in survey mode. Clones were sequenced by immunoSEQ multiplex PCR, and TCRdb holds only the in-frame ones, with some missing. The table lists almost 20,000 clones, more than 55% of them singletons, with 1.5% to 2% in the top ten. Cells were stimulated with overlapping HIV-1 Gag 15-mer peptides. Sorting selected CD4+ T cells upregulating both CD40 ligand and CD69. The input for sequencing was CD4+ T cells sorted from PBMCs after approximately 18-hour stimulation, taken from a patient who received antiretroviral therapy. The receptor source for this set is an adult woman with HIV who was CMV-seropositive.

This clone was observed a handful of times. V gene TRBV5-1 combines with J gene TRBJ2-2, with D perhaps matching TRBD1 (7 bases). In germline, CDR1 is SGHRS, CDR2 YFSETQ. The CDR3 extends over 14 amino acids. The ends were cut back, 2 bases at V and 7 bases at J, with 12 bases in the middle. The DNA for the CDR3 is TGCGCCAGCAGCTTCCAGGGGGGAAGCGGGGAGCTGTTTTTT. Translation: CASSFQGGSGELFF.

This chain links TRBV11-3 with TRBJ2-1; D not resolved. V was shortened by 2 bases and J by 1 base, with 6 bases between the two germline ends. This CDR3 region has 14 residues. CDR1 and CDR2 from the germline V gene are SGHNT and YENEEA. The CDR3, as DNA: TGTGCCAGCAGCTTATACGGTTCCTACAATGAGCAGTTCTTC. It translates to CASSLYGSYNEQFF.

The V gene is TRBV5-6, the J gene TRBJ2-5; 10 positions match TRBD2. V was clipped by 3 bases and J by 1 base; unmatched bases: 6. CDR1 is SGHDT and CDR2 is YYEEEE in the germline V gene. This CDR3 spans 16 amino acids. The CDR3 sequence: CASSSSSGGPQETQYF. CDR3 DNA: TGTGCCAGCAGCTCCTCTAGCGGGGGTCCCCAAGAGACCCAGTACTTC.

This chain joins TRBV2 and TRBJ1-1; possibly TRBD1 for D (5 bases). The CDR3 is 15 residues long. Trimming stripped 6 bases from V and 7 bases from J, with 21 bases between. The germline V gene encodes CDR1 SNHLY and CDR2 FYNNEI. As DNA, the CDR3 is TGTGCCAGCAGACAGCGAAGGGGCCCCCCGGGTGAAGCTTTCTTT. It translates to CASRQRRGPPGEAFF.

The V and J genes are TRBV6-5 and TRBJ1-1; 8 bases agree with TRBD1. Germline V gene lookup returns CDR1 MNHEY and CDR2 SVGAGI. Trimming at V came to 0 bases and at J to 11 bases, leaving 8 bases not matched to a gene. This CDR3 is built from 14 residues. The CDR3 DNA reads TGTGCCAGCAGTTACTCCGGACAGGGTGGTAGGGCTTTCTTT. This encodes CASSYSGQGGRAFF.

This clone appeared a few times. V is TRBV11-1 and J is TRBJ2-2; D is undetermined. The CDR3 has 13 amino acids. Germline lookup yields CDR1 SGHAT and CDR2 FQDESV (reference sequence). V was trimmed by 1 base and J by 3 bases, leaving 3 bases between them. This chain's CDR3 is CASSLEYTGELFF. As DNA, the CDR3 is TGTGCCAGCAGCTTAGAGTACACCGGGGAGCTGTTTTTT.

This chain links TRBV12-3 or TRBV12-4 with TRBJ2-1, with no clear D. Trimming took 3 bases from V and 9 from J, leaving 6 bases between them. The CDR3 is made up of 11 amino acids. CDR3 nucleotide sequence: TGTGCCAGCAGTTTGAAGGTTGAGCAGTTCTTC. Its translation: CASSLKVEQFF.

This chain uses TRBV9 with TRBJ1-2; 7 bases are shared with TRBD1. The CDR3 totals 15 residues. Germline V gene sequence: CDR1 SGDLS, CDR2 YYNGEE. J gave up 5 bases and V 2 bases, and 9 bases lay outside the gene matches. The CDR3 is CASSVGDRVSYGYTF. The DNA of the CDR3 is TGTGCCAGCAGCGTTGGAGACAGGGTTAGTTATGGCTACACCTTC.

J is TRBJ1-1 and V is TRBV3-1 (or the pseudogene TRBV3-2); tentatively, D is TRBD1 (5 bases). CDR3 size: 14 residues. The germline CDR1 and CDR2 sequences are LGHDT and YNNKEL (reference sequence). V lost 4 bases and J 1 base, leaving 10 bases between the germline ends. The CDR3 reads CASSPRGENTEAFF. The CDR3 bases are TGTGCCAGCAGCCCCCGGGGCGAGAACACTGAAGCTTTCTTT.

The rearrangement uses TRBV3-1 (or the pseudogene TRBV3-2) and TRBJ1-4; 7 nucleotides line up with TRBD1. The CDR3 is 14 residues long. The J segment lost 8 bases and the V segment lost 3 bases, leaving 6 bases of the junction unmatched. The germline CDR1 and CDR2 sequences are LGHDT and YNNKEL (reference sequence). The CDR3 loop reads CASSHRQGGEKLFF. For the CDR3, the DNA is TGTGCCAGCAGCCACCGACAGGGCGGGGAAAAACTGTTTTTT.

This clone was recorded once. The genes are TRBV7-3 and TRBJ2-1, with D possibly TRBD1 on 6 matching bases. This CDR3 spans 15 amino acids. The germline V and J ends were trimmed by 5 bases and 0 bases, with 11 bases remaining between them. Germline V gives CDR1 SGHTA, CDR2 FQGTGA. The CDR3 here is CASSRDRSSYNEQFF. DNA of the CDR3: TGTGCCAGCAGCCGCGACAGGAGCTCCTACAATGAGCAGTTCTTC.

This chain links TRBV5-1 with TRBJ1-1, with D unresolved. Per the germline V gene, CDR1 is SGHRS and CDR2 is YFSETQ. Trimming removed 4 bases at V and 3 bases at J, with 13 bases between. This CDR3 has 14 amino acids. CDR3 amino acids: CASSTAGGDTEAFF. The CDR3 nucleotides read TGCGCCAGCAGCACCGCAGGTGGGGACACTGAAGCTTTCTTT. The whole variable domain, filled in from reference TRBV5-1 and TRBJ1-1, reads KAGVTQTPRYLIKTRGQQVTLSCSPISGHRSVSWYQQTPGQGLQFLFEYFSETQRNKGNFPGRFSGRQFSNSRSEMNVSTLELGDSALYLCASSTAGGDTEAFFGQGTRLTVV.